What follows are 26 T cell receptor beta chains derived from one specimen sequenced in a study of metastatic and nonmetastatic thyroid tumors. TCRdb reanalyzed the PCR reads with MiXCR. The table includes around 53,000 clones, under 20% detected once. Each patient came to thyroid surgery without any prior treatment (of any kind). The source material was blood. These receptors were taken from a female donor with papillary thyroid cancer or a benign thyroid nodule (not recorded which). Some clones in this sample may be carry-over from other donors' samples.

This clone was counted at least ten times. V and J are TRBV6-1 and TRBJ1-5, with unresolved D. V was cut by 0 bases and J by 6 bases, with 15 bases left in between. Germline CDR1 MNHNS, CDR2 SASEGT. The CDR3 contains 16 residues. The CDR3 here is CASSEAWPGRGQPQHF. The CDR3 region has the DNA TGTGCCAGCAGTGAAGCGTGGCCCGGACGTGGTCAGCCCCAGCATTTT.

This chain joins TRBV6-5 and TRBJ2-2; possibly TRBD1 for D (6 bases). The CDR3 contains 18 residues. Germline V gene sequence: CDR1 MNHEY, CDR2 SVGAGI. Trimming pared 2 bases from V and 6 bases from J, leaving 22 bases between. Written as DNA, the CDR3 is TGTGCCAGCAGTTACAAGGGGGATGTCCTATCTTTCGCCGGGGAGCTGTTTTTT. Translated, it gives CASSYKGDVLSFAGELFF.

This clone was seen at least ten times. The chain joins TRBV7-9 to TRBJ2-7; no reliable D call. This CDR3 is 13 amino acids long. The V end was cut by 1 base, the J end by 6 bases, with 10 bases between. Germline loops: CDR1 SEHNR, CDR2 FQNEAQ (reference sequence). The CDR3 DNA sequence: TGTGCCAGCAGCTTAGGCGAGTTAGGCGAGCAGTACTTC. It specifies CASSLGELGEQYF.

At least ten counts were recorded for this clone. This chain links TRBV28 with TRBJ2-5, with TRBD2 matching over 8 bases. V shed 5 bases and J 5 bases; nucleotides not matched to a gene: 10. CDR1 MDHEN and CDR2 SYDVKM come from the germline V gene. The CDR3 contains 15 residues. CDR3 DNA sequence: TGTGCCAGCAGTGCGAGGTTAGCGGGACGGGAGACCCAGTACTTC. Translating it yields CASSARLAGRETQYF.

This clone was observed at least ten times. The chain links TRBV28 to TRBJ2-5, with 9 positions matching TRBD1. This CDR3 has 14 amino acids. The ends lost 6 bases at V and 4 bases at J; junction bases unmatched: 6. Germline V CDR1 and CDR2: MDHEN, SYDVKM. This chain's CDR3 is CASSGQGLVETQYF. Written as DNA, the CDR3 is TGTGCCAGCAGCGGACAGGGGCTGGTAGAGACCCAGTACTTC.

This clone was counted only a few times. The J gene is TRBJ2-7, the V gene TRBV6-1; a possible D gene is TRBD1 (5 bases). This CDR3 contains 14 residues. Trimming shortened V by 3 bases and J by 3 bases, and 12 bases separated the two germline ends. Germline values: CDR1 MNHNS, CDR2 SASEGT. CDR3 amino acids: CASSDRAWIYEQYF. The CDR3 coding sequence is TGTGCCAGCAGTGACAGGGCTTGGATCTACGAGCAGTACTTC.

This clone has ten or more counts. A much larger clone differs by one base, so this may be a read error. Because the CDR3 is missing its conserved closing phenylalanine or tryptophan, this is likely a read error. The chain recombines TRBV20-1 with TRBJ1-2; 9 bases agree with TRBD1. Germline trimming cut 7 bases from V and 5 bases from J; bases unmatched to any gene: 11. The CDR3 is 14 residues long. CDR1 DFQATT and CDR2 SNEGSKA come from the germline V gene (reference sequence). DNA for the CDR3: TGCAGTGGTCACCTTTGGGGACAGGGTTATGGCTACACCCTC. Amino acids: CSGHLWGQGYGYTL.

This clone was recorded at least ten times. The chain employs TRBV27 and TRBJ2-7; TRBD1 matches at 9 bases. V was clipped by 2 bases and J by 5 bases; unmatched bases: 13. The CDR3 is made up of 17 amino acids. Per the germline V gene, CDR1 is MNHEY and CDR2 is SMNVEV (reference sequence). The CDR3 protein is CASSLLAPRDRDHEQYF. DNA of the CDR3: TGTGCCAGCAGTTTACTCGCTCCGCGGGACAGGGACCACGAGCAGTACTTC.

This clone has just one count. The V call is TRBV9, the J call TRBJ2-5; D unclear. Trimming removed 7 bases at V and 4 bases at J, with 14 bases between. Looked up from germline, CDR1 is SGDLS and CDR2 is YYNGEE. The CDR3 consists of 13 residues. The CDR3 region has the DNA TGTGCCAGCTCATGTTTAGCAGGAGAGACCCAGTACTTC. Amino acids: CASSCLAGETQYF. The full variable domain, its missing parts supplied by reference TRBV9 and TRBJ2-5, is DSGVTQTPKHLITATGQRVTLRCSPRSGDLSVYWYQQSLDQGLQFLIQYYNGEERAKGNILERFSAQQFPDLHSELNLSSLELGDSALYFCASSCLAGETQYFGPGTRLLVL.

This clone came up many times. This chain connects TRBV20-1 to TRBJ2-7; 9 bases map to TRBD2. The CDR3 extends over 15 amino acids. Trimming removed 5 bases from V and 9 bases from J; junction bases left unmatched: 17. Germline-derived CDR1 and CDR2 are DFQATT and SNEGSKA (reference sequence). The CDR3 spells CSAQDWASGTEVQYF. The DNA of the CDR3 is TGCAGTGCTCAAGATTGGGCTAGCGGGACGGAGGTGCAGTACTTC.

This clone appeared many times. Other DNA sequences from this sample encode an identical CDR3 as well. The chain joins TRBV4-1 to TRBJ2-7, with 8 nucleotides matching TRBD1. CDR3 length: 17 amino acids. CDR1 is MGHRA, CDR2 YSYEKL, per germline. Losses at the gene ends were 4 bases for V and 6 bases for J; bases not matched to a gene: 17. The CDR3 is CASSPIFSRQGFGEQYF. The CDR3 DNA reads as TGCGCCAGCAGCCCTATTTTCAGTCGACAGGGGTTCGGCGAGCAGTACTTC.

Relative to its sample, this clone is medium-sized. The V and J genes are TRBV27 and TRBJ2-7; 9 bases agree with TRBD2. CDR1 is MNHEY and CDR2 is SMNVEV in the germline V gene (reference sequence). The CDR3 contains 14 residues. V shed 3 bases, J shed 4 bases, and the junction held 4 bases outside the gene matches. The CDR3 DNA follows: TGTGCCAGCAGTTTTAGCGGGAGAAGGTACGAGCAGTACTTC. Translating gives CASSFSGRRYEQYF.

The chain combines TRBV11-1 with TRBJ2-3, with 9 bases fitting TRBD1. Losses at the gene ends were 6 bases for V and 4 bases for J; bases not matched to a gene: 8. The CDR3 covers 15 residues. Germline V gives CDR1 SGHAT, CDR2 FQDESV (reference sequence). The CDR3 sequence is CASRTGQGLPDTQYF. As DNA, the CDR3 is TGTGCCAGCAGGACGGGACAGGGATTACCAGATACGCAGTATTTT.

This clone has ten or more counts. The chain carries TRBV5-8 and TRBJ1-5; 7 bases are shared with TRBD1. The CDR3 has 16 amino acids. After removal of 4 bases from V and 2 bases from J, the junction contained 9 bases not matched to a gene. The germline gives CDR1 SGHTS, CDR2 YDEGEE. In DNA, the CDR3 is TGTGCCAGCAGCCTAATGACAGGGATCGGCAATCAGCCCCAGCATTTT. The encoded protein is CASSLMTGIGNQPQHF.

The sample holds many counts of this clone. This chain uses TRBV25-1 with TRBJ2-7, with a tentative D call TRBD2 (6 bases). The V end lost 6 bases, the J end lost 3 bases, and 6 bases lay between the germline ends. Germline CDR1 is MGHDK and CDR2 is SYGVNS. There are 11 residues in the CDR3. This CDR3 reads CASRDYYEQYF. The CDR3 DNA reads as TGTGCCAGCAGGGACTACTACGAGCAGTACTTC.

The chain combines TRBV11-1 with TRBJ2-1; 9 bases fit TRBD2. In germline, CDR1 is SGHAT, CDR2 FQDESV (reference sequence). The CDR3 spans 16 residues. Unmatched junction bases numbered 15, after V lost 6 bases and J lost 9 bases. The CDR3: CASRDNTGNSGGEQFF. CDR3 DNA sequence: TGTGCCAGCAGAGATAACACCGGGAATAGCGGGGGTGAGCAGTTCTTC.

The rearrangement links TRBV10-1 to TRBJ1-2; D possibly corresponds to TRBD1 (6 bases). The CDR3 sequence is 13 residues long. From germline, CDR1 is WNHNN and CDR2 SYGVQD (reference sequence). V lost 5 bases and J 6 bases, leaving 13 bases between the germline ends. CDR3 sequence: CASSYARQDGYTF. CDR3 nucleotide sequence: TGCGCCAGCAGTTACGCGAGACAGGATGGCTACACCTTC.

This clone was seen many times. This same CDR3 is encoded by further DNA sequences in the sample. The genes are TRBV19 and TRBJ2-7; weak D call: TRBD2 (6 bases). The CDR3 covers 18 residues. The ends were cut back, 0 bases at V and 4 bases at J, with 22 bases in the middle. CDR1 LNHDA and CDR2 SQIVND come from the germline V gene (reference sequence). The CDR3 coding sequence is TGTGCCAGTAGTATAGATGCATCTCGTTCGGGAGTGGGTTACGAGCAGTACTTC. Amino acids: CASSIDASRSGVGYEQYF. The variable domain in full, with the rest retrieved from reference TRBV19 and TRBJ2-7, is DGGITQSPKYLFRKEGQNVTLSCEQNLNHDAMYWYRQDPGQGLRLIYYSQIVNDFQKGDIAEGYSVSREKKESFPLTVTSAQKNPTAFYLCASSIDASRSGVGYEQYFGPGTRLTVT.

This sequence joins TRBV2 and TRBJ1-2; the D gene is possibly TRBD1 (6 bases). V was clipped by 7 bases and J by 6 bases, with 21 bases between them. CDR1 is SNHLY and CDR2 is FYNNEI in the germline V gene. This CDR3 is 15 amino acids long. The CDR3 reads CASISRGGRGDGYTF. In nucleotides, the CDR3 is TGTGCCAGCATTTCCCGTGGGGGCAGGGGAGATGGCTACACCTTC. Based on the CDR3 plus reference TRBV2 and TRBJ1-2, the full variable domain is EPEVTQTPSHQVTQMGQEVILRCVPISNHLYFYWYRQILGQKVEFLVSFYNNEISEKSEIFDDQFSVERPDGSNFTLKIRSTKLEDSAMYFCASISRGGRGDGYTFGSGTRLTVV.

This clone turned up a few times. This CDR3 reads CASSYSTTGLLNQPQHF. CDR3 sequence (DNA): TGTGCCAGCAGTTACTCTACGACCGGACTCCTCAATCAGCCCCAGCATTTT. The chain combines TRBV6-5 with TRBJ1-5; D gene ambiguous. V was pared by 0 bases and J by 3 bases, with 15 bases between. Germline CDR1 and CDR2: MNHEY and SVGAGI. The CDR3 spans 17 residues.

The table lists this clone with many counts. The chain joins TRBV30 to TRBJ2-2; D possibly uses TRBD1 or TRBD2 (6 bases each). Germline V gene lookup returns CDR1 GTSNPN and CDR2 SVGIG (reference sequence). This CDR3 is 14 amino acids long. V shed 6 bases and J shed 3 bases, with 14 bases lying between them. The CDR3 DNA sequence: TGTGCCTGCCGGAAGAGGGGGGACACCGGGGAGCTGTTTTTT. It codes for CACRKRGDTGELFF.

This clone was recorded many times. The chain uses TRBV27 and TRBJ2-6; D call uncertain. CDR3 length: 14 residues. The V end was cut by 3 bases, the J end by 0 bases, with 3 bases between. CDR1 is MNHEY and CDR2 is SMNVEV in the germline V gene (reference sequence). This CDR3 is CASSFISGANVLTF. The CDR3 DNA follows: TGTGCCAGCAGTTTCATCTCTGGGGCCAACGTCCTGACTTTC.

In its sample, this clone was seen many times. The rearrangement joins TRBV6-5 to TRBJ2-5, with unresolved D. This CDR3 comprises 13 residues. CDR1 is MNHEY, CDR2 SVGAGI, per germline. The V gene lost 3 bases and the J gene lost 4 bases, with 9 bases spanning the gap. CDR3 coding DNA: TGTGCCAGCAGTTATGCCATCCGAGAGACCCAGTACTTC. This gives the protein CASSYAIRETQYF.

This chain joins TRBV3-1 and TRBJ1-1; possibly TRBD1 for D (5 bases). Per germline, CDR1 LGHDT and CDR2 YNNKEL (reference sequence). The V end lost 4 bases, the J end lost 1 base, and 13 bases lay between the germline ends. This CDR3 contains 15 residues. The CDR3 sequence: CASSPTGTSNTEAFF. The CDR3 bases are TGTGCCAGCAGCCCCACCGGGACTTCGAACACTGAAGCTTTCTTT.

This clone occurred many times. The J gene is TRBJ2-2, the V gene TRBV7-8, with D maybe TRBD1 (6 bases). The CDR3 totals 15 residues. Trimming removed 6 bases at V and 6 bases at J, with 17 bases between. The V gene's germline CDR1 is SGHVS and CDR2 FQNEAQ. The CDR3 here is CASRSGAQGSGELFF. CDR3 coding DNA: TGTGCCAGCAGATCAGGGGCCCAGGGCTCCGGGGAGCTGTTTTTT.

This clone came up a few times. A much larger clone sits a single nucleotide away, making a read error possible. This sequence joins TRBV7-2 and TRBJ2-5; D perhaps matches TRBD2 (5 bases). Trimming took off 1 base at V and 4 bases at J, with 7 bases between the two ends. There are 13 residues in the CDR3. The germline CDR1 and CDR2 sequences are SGHTA and FQGNSA. DNA of the CDR3: TGTGCCAGCAGCTTAGAGCGGCGAGAGACCCAGTACTTC. Its translation: CASSLERRETQYF.